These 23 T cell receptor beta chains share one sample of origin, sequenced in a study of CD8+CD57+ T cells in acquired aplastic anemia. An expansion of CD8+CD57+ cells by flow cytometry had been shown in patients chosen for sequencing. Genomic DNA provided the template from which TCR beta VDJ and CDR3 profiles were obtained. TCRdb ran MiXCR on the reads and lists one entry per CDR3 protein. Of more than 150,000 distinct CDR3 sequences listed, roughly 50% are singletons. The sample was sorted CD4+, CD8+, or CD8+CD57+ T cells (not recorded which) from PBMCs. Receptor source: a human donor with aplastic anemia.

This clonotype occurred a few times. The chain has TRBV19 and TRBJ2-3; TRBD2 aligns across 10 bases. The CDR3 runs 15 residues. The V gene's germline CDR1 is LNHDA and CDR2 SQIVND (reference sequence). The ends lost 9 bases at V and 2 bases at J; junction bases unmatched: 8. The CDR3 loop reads CASFSAGGPTDTQYF. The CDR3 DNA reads TGTGCCAGCTTTTCAGCGGGAGGGCCCACAGATACGCAGTATTTT. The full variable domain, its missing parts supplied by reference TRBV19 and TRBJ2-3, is DGGITQSPKYLFRKEGQNVTLSCEQNLNHDAMYWYRQDPGQGLRLIYYSQIVNDFQKGDIAEGYSVSREKKESFPLTVTSAQKNPTAFYLCASFSAGGPTDTQYFGPGTRLTVL.

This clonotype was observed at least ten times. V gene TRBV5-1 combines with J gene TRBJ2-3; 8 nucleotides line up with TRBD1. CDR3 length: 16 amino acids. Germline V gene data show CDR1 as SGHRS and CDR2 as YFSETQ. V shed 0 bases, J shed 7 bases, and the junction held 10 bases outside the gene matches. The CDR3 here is CASSLEQGAWLNTQYF. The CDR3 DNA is TGCGCCAGCAGCTTGGAGCAGGGGGCATGGTTGAATACGCAGTATTTT. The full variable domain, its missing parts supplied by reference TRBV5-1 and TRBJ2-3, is KAGVTQTPRYLIKTRGQQVTLSCSPISGHRSVSWYQQTPGQGLQFLFEYFSETQRNKGNFPGRFSGRQFSNSRSEMNVSTLELGDSALYLCASSLEQGAWLNTQYFGPGTRLTVL.

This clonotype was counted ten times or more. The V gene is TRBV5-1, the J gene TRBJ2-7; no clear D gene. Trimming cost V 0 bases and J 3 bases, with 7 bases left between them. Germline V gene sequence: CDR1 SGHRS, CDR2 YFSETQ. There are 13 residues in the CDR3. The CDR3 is CASSLESFYEQYF. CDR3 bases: TGCGCCAGCAGCTTGGAGTCTTTCTACGAGCAGTACTTC. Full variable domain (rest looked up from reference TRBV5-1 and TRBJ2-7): KAGVTQTPRYLIKTRGQQVTLSCSPISGHRSVSWYQQTPGQGLQFLFEYFSETQRNKGNFPGRFSGRQFSNSRSEMNVSTLELGDSALYLCASSLESFYEQYFGPGTRLTVT.

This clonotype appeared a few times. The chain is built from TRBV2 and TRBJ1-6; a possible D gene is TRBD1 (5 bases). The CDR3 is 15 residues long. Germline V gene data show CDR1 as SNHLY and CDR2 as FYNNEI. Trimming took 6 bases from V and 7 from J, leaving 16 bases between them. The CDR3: CASSHNPGRNSPLHF. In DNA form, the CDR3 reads TGTGCCAGCAGCCATAACCCGGGACGGAATTCACCCCTCCACTTT.

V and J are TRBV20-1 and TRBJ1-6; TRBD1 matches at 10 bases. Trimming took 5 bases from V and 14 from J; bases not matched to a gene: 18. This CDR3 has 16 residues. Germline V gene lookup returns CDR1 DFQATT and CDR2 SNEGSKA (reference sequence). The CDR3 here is CSAYLSSGTGVSALHF. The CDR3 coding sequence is TGCAGTGCTTACCTTTCCTCCGGGACAGGGGTATCGGCCCTCCACTTT.

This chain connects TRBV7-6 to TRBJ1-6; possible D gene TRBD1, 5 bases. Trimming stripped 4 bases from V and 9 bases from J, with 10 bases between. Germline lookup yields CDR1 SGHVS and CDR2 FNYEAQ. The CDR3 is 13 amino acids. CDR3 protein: CASSYSGSSPLHF. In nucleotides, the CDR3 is TGTGCCAGCAGCTACTCAGGGTCTTCACCCCTCCACTTT.

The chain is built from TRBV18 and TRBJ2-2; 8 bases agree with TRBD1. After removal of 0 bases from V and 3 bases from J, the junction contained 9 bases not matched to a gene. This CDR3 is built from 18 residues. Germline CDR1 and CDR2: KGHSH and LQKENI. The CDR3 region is CASSPPGDRGRYTGELFF. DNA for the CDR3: TGTGCCAGCTCACCACCGGGCGACAGGGGTCGGTACACCGGGGAGCTGTTTTTT.

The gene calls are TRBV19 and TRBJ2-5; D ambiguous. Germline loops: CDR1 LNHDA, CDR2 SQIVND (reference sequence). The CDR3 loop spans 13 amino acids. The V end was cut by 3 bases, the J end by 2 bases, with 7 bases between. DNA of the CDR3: TGTGCCAGTAGTATGGTCATACAAGAGACCCAGTACTTC. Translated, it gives CASSMVIQETQYF.

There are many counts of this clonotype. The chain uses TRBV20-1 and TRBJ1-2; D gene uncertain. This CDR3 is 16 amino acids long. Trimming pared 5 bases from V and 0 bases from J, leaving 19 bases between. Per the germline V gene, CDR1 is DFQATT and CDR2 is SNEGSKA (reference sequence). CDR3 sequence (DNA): TGCAGTGCTTCTAAGGAGGGTTCAAATCCTAACTATGGCTACACCTTC. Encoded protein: CSASKEGSNPNYGYTF.

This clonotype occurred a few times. This CDR3 is CASSLPTSGATTGELFF. Here the CDR3 DNA reads TGTGCCAGCTCACTACCGACTAGCGGAGCCACGACCGGGGAGCTGTTTTTT. J is TRBJ2-2 and V is TRBV18; 9 nucleotides line up with TRBD2. In germline, CDR1 is KGHSH, CDR2 LQKENI. This CDR3 is built from 17 residues. V was clipped by 4 bases and J by 5 bases; unmatched bases: 11.

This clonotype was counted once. The CDR3: CASSVSGMGNEQFF. CDR3 bases: TGTGCCAGTAGCGTTAGCGGGATGGGTAATGAGCAGTTCTTC. The genes are TRBV19 and TRBJ2-1; TRBD2 matches at 8 bases. Germline CDR1 reads LNHDA; CDR2 reads SQIVND (reference sequence). The junction had 8 bases not matched to a gene; V was cut back by 6 bases and J by 7 bases. The CDR3 extends over 14 amino acids.

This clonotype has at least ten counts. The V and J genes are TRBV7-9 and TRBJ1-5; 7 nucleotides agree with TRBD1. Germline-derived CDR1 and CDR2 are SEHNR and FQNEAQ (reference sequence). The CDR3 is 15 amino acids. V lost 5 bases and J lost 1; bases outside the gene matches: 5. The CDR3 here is CASSAGGYSNQPQHF. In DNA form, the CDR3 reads TGTGCCAGCAGCGCAGGGGGATACAGCAATCAGCCCCAGCATTTT.

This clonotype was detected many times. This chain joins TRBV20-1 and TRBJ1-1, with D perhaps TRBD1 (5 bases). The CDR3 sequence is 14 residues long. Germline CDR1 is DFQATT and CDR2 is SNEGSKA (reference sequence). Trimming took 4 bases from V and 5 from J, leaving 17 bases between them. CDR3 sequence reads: CSATRVEGRTEAFF. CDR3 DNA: TGCAGTGCTACCCGGGTCGAGGGGAGGACTGAAGCTTTCTTT.

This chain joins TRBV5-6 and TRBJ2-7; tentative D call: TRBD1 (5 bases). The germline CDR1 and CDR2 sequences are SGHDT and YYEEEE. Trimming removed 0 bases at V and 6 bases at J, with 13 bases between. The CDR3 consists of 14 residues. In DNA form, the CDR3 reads TGTGCCAGCAGCTTGGATCCAGGGTCGGGCGAGCAGTACTTC. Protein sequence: CASSLDPGSGEQYF.

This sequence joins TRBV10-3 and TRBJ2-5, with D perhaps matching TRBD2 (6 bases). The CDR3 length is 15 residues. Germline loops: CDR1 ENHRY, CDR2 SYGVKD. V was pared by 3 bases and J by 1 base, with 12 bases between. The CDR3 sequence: CAISDTLAPQETQYF. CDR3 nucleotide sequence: TGTGCCATCAGTGATACACTAGCACCCCAAGAGACCCAGTACTTC.

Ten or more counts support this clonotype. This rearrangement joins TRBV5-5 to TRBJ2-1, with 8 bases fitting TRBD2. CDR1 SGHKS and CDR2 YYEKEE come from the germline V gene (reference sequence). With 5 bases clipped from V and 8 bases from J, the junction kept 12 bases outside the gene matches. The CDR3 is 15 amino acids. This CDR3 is CASSPPGGTGDEQFF. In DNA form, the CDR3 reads TGTGCCAGCAGTCCACCGGGGGGGACGGGGGATGAGCAGTTCTTC. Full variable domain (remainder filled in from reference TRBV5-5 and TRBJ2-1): DAGVTQSPTHLIKTRGQQVTLRCSPISGHKSVSWYQQVLGQGPQFIFQYYEKEERGRGNFPDRFSARQFPNYSSELNVNALLLGDSALYLCASSPPGGTGDEQFFGPGTRLTVL.

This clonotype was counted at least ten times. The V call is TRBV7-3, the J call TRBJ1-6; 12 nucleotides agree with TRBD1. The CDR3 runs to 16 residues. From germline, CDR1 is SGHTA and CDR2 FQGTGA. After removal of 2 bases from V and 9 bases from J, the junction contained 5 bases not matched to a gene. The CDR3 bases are TGTGCCAGCAGCTTAGCCGGGACAGGGGGCCGTTCACCCCTCCACTTT. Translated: CASSLAGTGGRSPLHF. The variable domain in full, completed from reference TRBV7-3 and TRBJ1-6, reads GAGVSQTPSNKVTEKGKYVELRCDPISGHTALYWYRQSLGQGPEFLIYFQGTGAADDSGLPNDRFFAVRPEGSVSTLKIQRTERGDSAVYLCASSLAGTGGRSPLHFGNGTRLTVT.

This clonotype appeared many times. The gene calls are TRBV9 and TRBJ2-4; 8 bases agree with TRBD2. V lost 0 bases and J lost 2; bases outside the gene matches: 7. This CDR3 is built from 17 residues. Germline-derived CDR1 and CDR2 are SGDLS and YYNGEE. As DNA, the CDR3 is TGTGCCAGCAGCGTAGGGATCGGGGGGGATTCCAAAAACATTCAGTACTTC. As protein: CASSVGIGGDSKNIQYF.

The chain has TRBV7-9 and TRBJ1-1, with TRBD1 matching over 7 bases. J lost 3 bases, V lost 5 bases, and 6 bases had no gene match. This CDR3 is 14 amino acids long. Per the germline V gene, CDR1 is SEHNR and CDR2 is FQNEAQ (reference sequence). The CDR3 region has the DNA TGTGCCAGCAGCCTCCAGGGGGAAGACACTGAAGCTTTCTTT. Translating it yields CASSLQGEDTEAFF. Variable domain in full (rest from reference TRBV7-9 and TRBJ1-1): DTGVSQNPRHKITKRGQNVTFRCDPISEHNRLYWYRQTLGQGPEFLTYFQNEAQLEKSRLLSDRFSAERPKGSFSTLEIQRTEQGDSAMYLCASSLQGEDTEAFFGQGTRLTVV.

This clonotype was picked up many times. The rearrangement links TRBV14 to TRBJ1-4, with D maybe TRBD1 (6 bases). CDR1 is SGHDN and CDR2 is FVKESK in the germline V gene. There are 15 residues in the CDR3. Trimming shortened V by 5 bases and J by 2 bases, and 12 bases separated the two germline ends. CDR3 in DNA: TGTGCCAGCAGCTATCTACAGGGTACTAATGAAAAACTGTTTTTT. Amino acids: CASSYLQGTNEKLFF. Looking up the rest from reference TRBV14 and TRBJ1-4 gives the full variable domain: EAGVTQFPSHSVIEKGQTVTLRCDPISGHDNLYWYRRVMGKEIKFLLHFVKESKQDESGMPNNRFLAERTGGTYSTLKVQPAELEDSGVYFCASSYLQGTNEKLFFGSGTQLSVL.

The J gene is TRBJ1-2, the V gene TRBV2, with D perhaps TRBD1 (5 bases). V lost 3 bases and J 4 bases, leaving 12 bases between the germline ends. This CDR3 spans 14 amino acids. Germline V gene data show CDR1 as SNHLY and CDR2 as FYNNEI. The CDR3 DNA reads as TGTGCCAGCAGTGACATCGGCAGGGTCTATGGCTACACCTTC. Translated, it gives CASSDIGRVYGYTF.

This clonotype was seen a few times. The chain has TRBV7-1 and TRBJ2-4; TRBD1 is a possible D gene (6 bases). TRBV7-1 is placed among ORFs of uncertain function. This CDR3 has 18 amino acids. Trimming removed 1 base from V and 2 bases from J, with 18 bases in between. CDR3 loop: CASSSGLIQGMTKNIQYF. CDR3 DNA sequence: TGTGCCAGCAGCTCAGGGTTGATACAGGGTATGACCAAAAACATTCAGTACTTC.

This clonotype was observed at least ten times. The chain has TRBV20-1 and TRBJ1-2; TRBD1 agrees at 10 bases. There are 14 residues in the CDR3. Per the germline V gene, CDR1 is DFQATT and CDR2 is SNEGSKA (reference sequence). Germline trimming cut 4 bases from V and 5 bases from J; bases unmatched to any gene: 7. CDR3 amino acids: CSATPGQGRYGYTF. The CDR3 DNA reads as TGCAGTGCTACCCCGGGACAGGGGAGGTATGGCTACACCTTC.